A selection of T cell receptor beta chains follows, all from one sample in a study of blood T cell repertoires in COVID-19. Here immunoSEQ multiplex PCR was the method, and the copy in TCRdb shows in-frame clones only, minus some. The sample consists of 55,000 to 75,000 clones, more than 85% of them appearing once. The source material was peripheral blood. These receptors were obtained from a human donor with active COVID-19. The donor label of this sample is uncertain. CDR3s include the opening cysteine and the closing phenylalanine or tryptophan. D genes are given only for firm matches. The size field is filled for only some rows; it gives once, few, many or a size class.

TRBV4-2,TRBJ1-1,.,.,TGTGCCAGCAGCCAGGGCCTTATAGGTCTCACTGAAGCTTTCTTT,CASSQGLIGLTEAFF
TRBV28,TRBJ2-2,few,.,TGTGCCAGCAGATACACAGGGTTGGTCGGAGGGGAGCTGTTTTTT,CASRYTGLVGGELFF
TRBV27,TRBJ1-1,.,TRBD1,TGTGCCAGCAGTAGACAGGGTTCCACTGAAGCTTTCTTT,CASSRQGSTEAFF
TRBV18,TRBJ1-1,.,TRBD1,TGTGCCAGCTCACCAGGGACAGGGCCCCCAAGCGAAGCTTTCTTT,CASSPGTGPPSEAFF
TRBV6-5,TRBJ2-2,.,.,TGTGCCAGCAGGGACACCTCGAACACCGGGGAGCTGTTTTTT,CASRDTSNTGELFF
TRBV3-1/TRBV3-2,TRBJ1-2,.,.,TGTGCCAGCAGCCAAGGGGCTGGCTACACCTTC,CASSQGAGYTF
TRBV3-1/TRBV3-2,TRBJ2-1,.,.,TGTGCCAGCAGCCAGCCTGGGACTGTCTACAATGAGCAGTTCTTC,CASSQPGTVYNEQFF
TRBV2,TRBJ1-2,few,TRBD1,TGTGCCAGCAGTCTACAGGGGTCGGTTGGCTACACCTTC,CASSLQGSVGYTF
TRBV19,TRBJ2-5,.,.,TGTGCCAGTAGTATCTGGGCCCAAGAGACCCAGTACTTC,CASSIWAQETQYF
TRBV19,TRBJ2-7,.,.,TGTGCCAGTAGTATCCTTGGAGACGAGCAGTACTTC,CASSILGDEQYF
TRBV4-1,TRBJ1-2,few,.,TGCGCCAGCAGCCAAGAGCCGACTCATGGCTACACCTTC,CASSQEPTHGYTF
TRBV4-1,TRBJ2-1,.,.,TGCGCCAGCAGCCCCCGGGGGCGGGGGAACCCCTCCTACAATGAGCAGTTCTTC,CASSPRGRGNPSYNEQFF
TRBV5-4,TRBJ2-3,.,TRBD2,TGTGCCAGCAGCCCGCGGGGGGCTAGCACAGATACGCAGTATTTT,CASSPRGASTDTQYF
TRBV4-3,TRBJ2-3,.,TRBD2,TGCGCCAGCAGCCAAGATCTCCCTAGCGGGACGTTTGCAGATACGCAGTATTTT,CASSQDLPSGTFADTQYF
TRBV6-5,TRBJ1-2,.,.,TGTGCCAGCAGGGAGGGCAATTATGGCTACACCTTC,CASREGNYGYTF